These T cell receptor beta chains were read from a single sample in a study of Ad26.COV2.S vaccination and SARS-CoV-2 variants. Libraries were prepared by immunoSEQ multiplex PCR; TCRdb keeps only in-frame clonotypes and omits some of them. Among roughly 680,000 clones listed, roughly 90% were seen once. The input for sequencing was peripheral blood, taken in a trial of Ad26.COV2.S vaccine versus placebo. All receptors come from a person between 18 and 59 years old who received the Ad26.COV2.S COVID-19 vaccine or a placebo. Both conserved end residues are part of each CDR3. D genes are given only for firm matches. A row's size may be missing; if present it is once, few, many or a size class.

len,abundance,v_gene,d_gene,j_gene,CDR3nt,CDR3aa
16,-,TRBV7-8,TRBD1,TRBJ2-7,TGTGCCAGCAGCTTACACAGACAGGGGAGGTCCTACGAGCAGTACTTC,CASSLHRQGRSYEQYF
12,-,TRBV2,-,TRBJ1-2,TGTGCGAGTATGGGGGGTAACTATGGCTACACCTTC,CASMGGNYGYTF
10,once,TRBV2,-,TRBJ2-5,TGTGCCAGCGCTACGGAGACCCAGTACTTC,CASATETQYF
15,-,TRBV5-4,-,TRBJ2-3,TGTGCCAGCAGCCGCGAGCTGGGAGGCACAGATACGCAGTATTTT,CASSRELGGTDTQYF
12,-,TRBV2,TRBD1,TRBJ2-7,TGTGCCAGCAGTTGGACAGGGGTCGAGCAGTACTTC,CASSWTGVEQYF
12,-,TRBV7-9,-,TRBJ2-7,TGTGCCAGCAGCTTGAGACGCTACGAGCAGTACTTC,CASSLRRYEQYF
17,-,TRBV7-9,TRBD2,TRBJ2-3,TGTGCCAGCAGCTTAGTGAGCCTAGCGGAGCGCACAGATACGCAGTATTTT,CASSLVSLAERTDTQYF
13,-,TRBV2,-,TRBJ2-7,TGTGCCAGCAGTCAGGGGTTACTCTACGAGCAGTACTTC,CASSQGLLYEQYF
16,-,TRBV7-9,-,TRBJ2-3,TGTGCCAGCAGCTTAAGGGTCCCTTTTGGCACAGATACGCAGTATTTT,CASSLRVPFGTDTQYF
14,-,TRBV18,-,TRBJ1-1,TGTGCCAGCTCCCTAGGGGAACGGGACACTGAAGCTTTCTTT,CASSLGERDTEAFF
17,-,TRBV6-2/TRBV6-3,-,TRBJ2-7,TGTGCCAGCAGTTATTCCCCTAGGGGGACGGAGAGATACGAGCAGTACTTC,CASSYSPRGTERYEQYF
13,-,TRBV5-1,-,TRBJ2-5,TGCGCCAGCAGCTTGGCGTACCAAGAGACCCAGTACTTC,CASSLAYQETQYF
16,-,TRBV7-8,TRBD2,TRBJ2-1,TGTGCCAGCAGCCCCCTGACTAGCGGGTTCATAAATGAGCAGTTCTTC,CASSPLTSGFINEQFF
16,-,TRBV7-3,TRBD1,TRBJ2-1,TGTGCCAGCAGCGGAGGTCCCGGGACAGGCTACAATGAGCAGTTCTTC,CASSGGPGTGYNEQFF
15,-,TRBV11-3,-,TRBJ2-7,TGTGCCAGCAGCTTAGGGGGAGCCGGAAACTACGAGCAGTACTTC,CASSLGGAGNYEQYF
15,-,TRBV27,-,TRBJ2-7,TGTGCCAGCAGTTTGGGAGGACAGGTACTATTCGAGCAGTACTTC,CASSLGGQVLFEQYF
14,-,TRBV9,-,TRBJ2-5,TGTGCCAGCAGCGCGACTCATACTAGGGAGACCCAGTACTTC,CASSATHTRETQYF
17,-,TRBV30,TRBD1,TRBJ2-7,TGTGCCTGGACTAACTTTCTGACCGGGACAGGGAAGGGCGAGCAGTACTTC,CAWTNFLTGTGKGEQYF
12,-,TRBV13,-,TRBJ1-2,TGTGCCAGCAGCAATAGGCTAGGTGGCTACACCTTC,CASSNRLGGYTF
16,-,TRBV7-2,-,TRBJ1-3,TGTGCCAGCAGCCCCGAACTAGGGGCACCTGGAAACACCATATATTTT,CASSPELGAPGNTIYF
14,-,TRBV5-4,-,TRBJ1-4,TGTGCCAGCAGCTTGGACCAGTCTAATGAAAAACTGTTTTTT,CASSLDQSNEKLFF
15,once,TRBV2,TRBD1,TRBJ2-3,TGTGCCAGCAGGGGGACAGGGGGCGGGCCAGATACGCAGTATTTT,CASRGTGGGPDTQYF
18,-,TRBV4-2,TRBD1,TRBJ1-4,TGTGCCAGCAGCCAAGATCTCGGACAGGGGACAACTAATGAAAAACTGTTTTTT,CASSQDLGQGTTNEKLFF
18,-,TRBV7-2,-,TRBJ1-3,TGTGCCAGCAGCTTAAGGACCGTCGGGGGTTCACTGGGAAACACCATATATTTT,CASSLRTVGGSLGNTIYF
17,-,TRBV30,-,TRBJ1-4,TGTGCCTGGAGTGTACGTGGGAGGGGGGCCGCTAATGAAAAACTGTTTTTT,CAWSVRGRGAANEKLFF
12,-,TRBV3-1/TRBV3-2,-,TRBJ2-2,TGTGCCAGCAAGGGAGTGGGCGGGGAGCTGTTTTTT,CASKGVGGELFF
19,-,TRBV7-2,-,TRBJ2-3,TGTGCCAGCAGCTTAGTCGGCAGGGGTGAAACGGGGAGCACAGATACGCAGTATTTT,CASSLVGRGETGSTDTQYF
13,-,TRBV27,TRBD2,TRBJ2-7,TGTGCCAGCAGTTTAGTGGGCGGGGGCGAGCAGTACTTC,CASSLVGGGEQYF
14,-,TRBV5-1,-,TRBJ1-1,TGCGCCAGCCACAGGAACAGCGAGAACACTGAAGCTTTCTTT,CASHRNSENTEAFF
14,-,TRBV30,TRBD1,TRBJ2-2,TGTGCCTGGAGTGTGGGACAGGGTACCGGGGAGCTGTTTTTT,CAWSVGQGTGELFF
15,-,TRBV5-6,-,TRBJ2-6,TGTGCCAGCAGCTTGCGGGGCTATGGGGCCAACGTCCTGACTTTC,CASSLRGYGANVLTF
13,-,TRBV3-1/TRBV3-2,-,TRBJ1-2,TGTGCCAGCAGCCGGTGGGGGTACTATGGCTACACCTTC,CASSRWGYYGYTF
13,once,TRBV12-3/TRBV12-4,TRBD1,TRBJ1-2,TGTGCCAGCAGACGACAGGGAGAACGCGGCTACACCTTC,CASRRQGERGYTF
13,-,TRBV7-2,TRBD2,TRBJ2-5,TGTGCCAGCAGCTATGCGGGGGTGCAGACCCAGTACTTC,CASSYAGVQTQYF
14,-,TRBV6-5,TRBD1,TRBJ1-3,TGTGCCAGCAAACCTGGGACAGCCGGAAACACCATATATTTT,CASKPGTAGNTIYF
15,-,TRBV10-3,TRBD2,TRBJ2-1,TGTGCCAGCGGCCCGGGACTAGCGGGAGACAATGAGCAGTTCTTC,CASGPGLAGDNEQFF
13,many,TRBV5-6,TRBD1,TRBJ2-7,TGTGCCAGCAGCAAGGACAGGAGATACGAGCAGTACTTC,CASSKDRRYEQYF
14,-,TRBV5-6,-,TRBJ2-7,TGTGCCAGCAGCCAACAACCGGGGGCCTACGAGCAGTACTTC,CASSQQPGAYEQYF
14,-,TRBV9,-,TRBJ2-7,TGTGCCAGCAGCGCCGGACAGACAACCTACGAGCAGTACTTC,CASSAGQTTYEQYF
14,-,TRBV11-2,-,TRBJ2-2,TGTGCCAGCAGCTTAGGAGCGAACACCGGGGAGCTGTTTTTT,CASSLGANTGELFF
16,once,TRBV29-1,-,TRBJ2-7,TGCAGCGTCCTGAAGATAGAGGGAGGAGGCTCCTACGAGCAGTACTTC,CSVLKIEGGGSYEQYF
13,-,TRBV12-5,-,TRBJ1-6,TGTGCTAGTGGTTGTTTCCATACTTCACCCCTCCACTTT,CASGCFHTSPLHF
16,once,TRBV7-2,TRBD1,TRBJ1-3,TGTGCCAGCAGTCCTAGACAGGGAGTGGGGGGAAACACCATATATTTT,CASSPRQGVGGNTIYF
13,-,TRBV12-3/TRBV12-4,TRBD2,TRBJ2-7,TGTGCCAGCAGTAGGACTAGCCCTCGGGAGCAGTACTTC,CASSRTSPREQYF
17,once,TRBV6-8,TRBD1,TRBJ1-5,TGTGCCAGCAGTTCCGGGACAGGGGGCGATAGCAATCAGCCCCAGCATTTT,CASSSGTGGDSNQPQHF
16,-,TRBV5-1,-,TRBJ2-1,TGCGCCAGCAGCGCGACCCCGGGACTGGGGTACAATGAGCAGTTCTTC,CASSATPGLGYNEQFF
16,-,TRBV11-2,-,TRBJ2-1,TGTGCCAGCAGCTTAGGAATCGGCGGCTCCTACAATGAGCAGTTCTTC,CASSLGIGGSYNEQFF
16,-,TRBV6-2/TRBV6-3,TRBD2,TRBJ2-1,TGTGCCAGCAGCCCCCAGGGGACTAGCGGCCATAATGAGCAGTTCTTC,CASSPQGTSGHNEQFF
15,-,TRBV7-7,-,TRBJ2-1,TGTGCCAGCAGCTGCGTTGGAGGGTCCTACAATGAGCAGTTCTTC,CASSCVGGSYNEQFF
15,once,TRBV6-5,TRBD2,TRBJ2-2,TGTGCCAGCAGATCCGGGGGGGAGGGTGCCGGGGAGCTGTTTTTT,CASRSGGEGAGELFF
15,-,TRBV5-1,TRBD1,TRBJ2-7,TGCGCCAGCAGCCCATGGACAGGGGTGGTGTACGAGCAGTACTTC,CASSPWTGVVYEQYF
12,-,TRBV7-9,-,TRBJ1-1,TGTGCCAGCAGCTTAGAACCCGGCGGGGCTTTCTTT,CASSLEPGGAFF
13,-,TRBV6-2/TRBV6-3,-,TRBJ2-4,TGTGCCAGCAGTGCCGGACAGATAAACATTCAGTACTTC,CASSAGQINIQYF
14,once,TRBV2,-,TRBJ1-6,TGTGCCAGCAGTGACCCCCAATTCCATTCACCCCTCCACTTT,CASSDPQFHSPLHF
15,-,TRBV18,-,TRBJ1-4,TGTGCCAGCTCACCAGCAGGGGAACGCAATGAAAAACTGTTTTTT,CASSPAGERNEKLFF